Sequencing of this T cell receptor (beta chain) was carried out in a study of shared clonotypes between healthy human individuals (dated by TCRdb to 2020 to 2021). General notes on the study: A few men and a couple of women, aged 18 to 49 years, made up the cohort. For each donor, three plates each were used for CD4 naive and CD4 memory, two plates were used for CD8 naive, and one plate was used for CD8 memory. To estimate repertoire size and how much clonotype sharing occurs between individuals, the study deeply sequenced the blood TCR repertoires of five healthy adults. Different laboratories and diverse techniques were used to prepare libraries and sequence TCR repertoires, to increase sequencing depth and limit assay-specific biases. Each donor's leukapheresis produced roughly between roughly 0.94 and 9.5 billion PBMCs. What the authors observed across the whole study: Only blood was sampled, and tissue TCR repertoires likely differ from those in blood. Based on pairwise subsampling, the degree of clonotype sharing among donors was expected to be affected by sequencing depth. Sharing across several donors was observed for about 5% of naive CD4, about 4% of naive CD8, over 2% of memory CD4, and around 0.4% of memory CD8 clonotypes. Compared with non-shared clonotypes, clonotypes shared by all four sorted-subset donors had higher generation probabilities. Naive subsets generally had larger estimated clonotype richness than memory subsets did. The small number of donors limited the genetic and exposure-history diversity represented. Even with the large sequencing depth, rarefaction of the sorted-subset datasets indicated that sequencing was incomplete.

For the CD8 naive samples, CD45RO-negative cells were positively selected for CCR7, yielding a CD45RA+CCR7+ population from which TemRA cells were excluded. The donors were healthy, HIV-negative adults with no recently reported acute infections or vaccinations. Every donor was a Caucasian adult residing in Nashville, Tennessee, USA. Blood was collected by leukapheresis, and PBMCs were isolated by Ficoll-Histopaque density gradient centrifugation and then cryopreserved in liquid nitrogen vapor phase. Analytical flow cytometry was used to check the purity and quantity of each magnetically sorted T cell population. From each sorted fraction, genomic DNA was isolated and quantified by UV absorbance on a Nanodrop 2000c. Taken from the germline V gene (reference sequence), the CDR1 and CDR2 loops are GTSNPN and SVGIG. V was cut back by 5 bases and J by 0 bases, leaving a gap of 8 bases between them. Reading from cysteine to phenylalanine, the CDR3 counts 13 amino acids. The CDR3 DNA has 39 bases and is translated from base 1.

TCR CDR3 regions were amplified from genomic DNA by multiplex PCR using the deep immunoSEQ assay. Extracted genomic DNA from each cell subset was spread evenly across all wells of several immunoSEQ 96-well plates, with each plate serving as a replicate. Each replicate PCR for sorted subsets received around 210 ng genomic DNA, equal to roughly 30,000 T cell genomes. Purified libraries were measured with a Qubit 3.0 fluorometer, size-checked on a Bioanalyzer 2100, and measured again with the KAPA Library Quantification kit. A separate single-read 150-cycle Illumina NextSeq 550 flow cell was used to sequence each immunoSEQ 96-well plate. Per the source publication's procedure: Because the immunoSEQ output held only junctional sequences and lacked quality scores, the filtering could not match the filtering applied to full-length reads. To assign V/J genes and CDR3, sequences were annotated using PyIR, a Python wrapper for IgBLAST v1.9, with IMGT germline references. Reads were removed for weak V/J assignments (E-value above 1e-6), missing CDR3, stop codons, out-of-frame junctions, or ambiguous translated residues. A V3J clonotype was defined by an identical inferred V gene, J gene, and CDR3 amino acid sequence. Percentage overlap between repertoires was calculated by dividing the number of shared unique clonotypes by the size of the smaller repertoire. Three approaches were used to assess repertoire richness: RTK rarefaction, the Chao1 estimator, and Recon v2.1 estimates of unobserved clonotypes. Generation probabilities for all TCRbeta clonotypes obtained by the gDNA method from four donors were computed using OLGA. The source is immuneACCESS, and TCRdb retained only in-frame sequences with V and J called. Part of the clones is not carried over; for the studies checked, unresolved V genes explain less than half of this, and the remainder is unexplained. That table furnishes V, J and clone size, whereas the DNA furnished D and trimming. For this sample there are hundreds of thousands of clones; about 91% appear just once. Under 30% of the sample rests with the top ten.

A remark on this clone: Its antigen is not yet known. Within one base of it there is no much larger clone, and no base qualities were kept.

Sequencing was performed on naive CD8+ T cells sorted from blood. The cell subset or site label, read with the paper, signifies: CD45RA+CCR7+. The receptor was isolated from a man aged 25-45 years in good health. The rearrangement combines TRBV30 with TRBJ2-1, with a tentative D gene TRBD2 over 6 matching bases. This receptor has the CDR3 CAWDGSSYNEQFF. The DNA sequence reads TGTGCCTGGGACGGGAGCTCCTACAATGAGCAGTTCTTC.